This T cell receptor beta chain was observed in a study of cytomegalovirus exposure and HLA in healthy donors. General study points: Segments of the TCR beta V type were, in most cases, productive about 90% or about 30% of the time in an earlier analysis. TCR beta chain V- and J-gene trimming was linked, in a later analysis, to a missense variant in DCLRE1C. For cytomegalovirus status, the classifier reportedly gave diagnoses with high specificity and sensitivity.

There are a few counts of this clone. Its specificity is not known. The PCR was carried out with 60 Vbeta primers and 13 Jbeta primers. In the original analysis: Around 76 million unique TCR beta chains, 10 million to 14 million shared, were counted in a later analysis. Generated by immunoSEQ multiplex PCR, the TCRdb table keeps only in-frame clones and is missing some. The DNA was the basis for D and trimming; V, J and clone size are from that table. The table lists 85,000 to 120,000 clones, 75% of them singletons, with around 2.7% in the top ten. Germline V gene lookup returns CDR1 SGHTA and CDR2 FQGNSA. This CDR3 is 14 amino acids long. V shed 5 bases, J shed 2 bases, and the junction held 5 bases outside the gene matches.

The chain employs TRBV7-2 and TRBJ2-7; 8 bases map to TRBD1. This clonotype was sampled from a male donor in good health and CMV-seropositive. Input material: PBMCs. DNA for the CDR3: TGTGCCAGCAGCACCCCGGACAGGGCCTACGAGCAGTACTTC. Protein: CASSTPDRAYEQYF.